This T cell receptor beta chain was sequenced during a study of cytomegalovirus exposure and HLA in healthy donors. Findings of the study overall: Cytomegalovirus status was reportedly diagnosed by the classifier with high specificity and sensitivity.

Germline V lookup: CDR1 SGHNT, CDR2 YYREEE (reference sequence). The V end was cut by 0 bases, the J end by 4 bases, with 11 bases between. This CDR3 region has 15 residues. Produced via immunoSEQ multiplex PCR; TCRdb's table is partial and in-frame only. The sample includes 110,000 or so clones, 70% to 85% of them seen just once. Concerning this clone: The target antigen is unknown.

This clonotype was obtained from a woman aged 18 to 35 in good health and CMV-seronegative. This chain connects TRBV5-4 to TRBJ2-1; maybe TRBD2 (6 bases). The sample taken for sequencing was PBMCs. The CDR3 DNA sequence: TGTGCCAGCAGCTTGGGTGGCGGGGCTTACAATGAGCAGTTCTTC. It encodes CASSLGGGAYNEQFF.